The rows below give T cell receptor beta chains drawn from one sample of a study of cytomegalovirus exposure and HLA in healthy donors. The repertoire was sequenced with immunoSEQ multiplex PCR; TCRdb's copy has only in-frame clones and lacks some. There are about 94,000 clones in the sample; approximately 71% occur only once, and around 3.4% lies in the top ten. The sample comprised PBMCs. These receptor sequences come from a man aged 25 to 40 in good health and CMV-seronegative. The CDR3 runs from the conserved cysteine through the conserved F or W. The D gene is left open where the match is weak. Expanded clones are given a class, and other clones once, few, many or no size at all.

d_gene	v_gene	j_gene	abundance	len	CDR3aa	CDR3nt
.	TRBV5-1	TRBJ1-6	.	18	CASSYVAGEGSYNSPLHF	TGCGCCAGCAGCTACGTGGCAGGTGAAGGCTCCTATAATTCACCCCTCCACTTT
.	TRBV6-1	TRBJ2-7	.	13	CASSEGHLYEQYF	TGTGCCAGCAGTGAAGGACATCTCTACGAGCAGTACTTC
TRBD2	TRBV28	TRBJ2-1	.	15	CASRPGASGSNEQFF	TGTGCCAGCAGACCGGGGGCTAGCGGGAGCAATGAGCAGTTCTTC
TRBD1	TRBV5-6	TRBJ2-7	few	14	CASSSGTGPQEQYF	TGTGCCAGCAGCTCCGGGACAGGACCTCAAGAGCAGTACTTC
TRBD2	TRBV9	TRBJ2-7	.	14	CASSVQAGAREQYF	TGTGCCAGCAGCGTACAGGCGGGAGCCCGGGAGCAGTACTTC
TRBD2	TRBV6-1	TRBJ2-7	.	15	CASSEAWREDWEQYF	TGTGCCAGCAGTGAAGCATGGCGGGAGGATTGGGAGCAGTACTTC
.	TRBV6-5	TRBJ1-3	.	14	CASRKGGSGNTIYF	TGTGCCAGCAGAAAAGGGGGCTCTGGAAACACCATATATTTT
TRBD1	TRBV30	TRBJ1-1	.	13	CAWSYSDRGQAFF	TGTGCCTGGAGTTACTCCGACAGGGGGCAAGCTTTCTTT
TRBD2	TRBV9	TRBJ2-3	.	19	CASSEEGLAGGLSTDTQYF	TGTGCCAGCAGCGAGGAGGGACTAGCGGGGGGTCTTAGCACAGATACGCAGTATTTT
.	TRBV11-2	TRBJ1-3	once	14	CASSSTGLGNTIYF	TGTGCCAGCAGCTCCACAGGGCTTGGAAACACCATATATTTT
.	TRBV7-9	TRBJ2-2	.	16	CASSLGAGAGTGELFF	TGTGCCAGCAGCTTAGGGGCGGGGGCCGGGACCGGGGAGCTGTTTTTT
.	TRBV27	TRBJ2-7	.	13	CASSPAGPYEQYF	TGTGCCAGCAGTCCAGCGGGTCCCTACGAGCAGTACTTC
TRBD2	TRBV6-5	TRBJ2-3	.	15	CASKISGGSTDTQYF	TGTGCCAGCAAGATAAGCGGGGGGTCCACAGATACGCAGTATTTT
.	TRBV5-6	TRBJ2-7	.	11	CASSFLYEQYF	TGTGCCAGCAGCTTTTTATACGAGCAGTACTTC
TRBD1	TRBV27	TRBJ1-3	.	17	CASSSRRQGAFGNTIYF	TGTGCCAGCAGTTCCCGGAGACAGGGGGCGTTTGGAAACACCATATATTTT
.	TRBV6-5	TRBJ2-7	.	13	CASSYGAGLEQYF	TGTGCCAGCAGTTATGGGGCAGGGCTCGAGCAGTACTTC
TRBD1	TRBV28	TRBJ2-7	.	15	CASREAGTGQNEQYF	TGTGCCAGCAGGGAAGCCGGGACAGGGCAAAACGAGCAGTACTTC
.	TRBV19	TRBJ1-4	few	15	CASKKRTAINEKLFF	TGTGCCAGTAAAAAGCGGACAGCGATTAATGAAAAACTGTTTTTT
TRBD1	TRBV19	TRBJ1-1	.	19	CASSRGQGSEEALNTEAFF	TGTGCCAGTAGCAGGGGACAGGGGAGCGAAGAGGCGTTGAACACTGAAGCTTTCTTT
TRBD2	TRBV7-8	TRBJ2-7	.	14	CASSFPGGVYEQYF	TGTGCCAGCAGCTTTCCGGGGGGAGTCTACGAGCAGTACTTC
.	TRBV28	TRBJ2-4	.	15	CASSLKTVMKNIQYF	TGTGCCAGCAGTCTCAAGACTGTCATGAAAAACATTCAGTACTTC
.	TRBV7-9	TRBJ1-1	.	14	CASSREGMSTEAFF	TGTGCCAGCAGCCGGGAGGGGATGAGCACTGAAGCTTTCTTT
.	TRBV16	TRBJ2-1	.	13	CASSPDTYNEQFF	TGTGCCAGCAGCCCAGACACCTACAATGAGCAGTTCTTC
TRBD1	TRBV7-8	TRBJ1-2	.	15	CASSPRGLEAYGYTF	TGTGCCAGCAGCCCGAGGGGGCTCGAAGCCTATGGCTACACCTTC
TRBD2	TRBV4-1	TRBJ2-3	.	19	CASSRRMAAGGLGTDTQYF	TGCGCCAGCAGCCGCCGGATGGCTGCGGGAGGGTTAGGCACAGATACGCAGTATTTT
TRBD2	TRBV9	TRBJ2-2	.	18	CASSPQTPGLIDTGELFF	TGTGCCAGCAGCCCCCAAACCCCGGGACTAATTGACACCGGGGAGCTGTTTTTT
.	TRBV29-1	TRBJ2-5	.	15	CSVGLQVGVVETQYF	TGCAGCGTGGGCCTACAGGTAGGAGTAGTGGAGACCCAGTACTTC
.	TRBV11-2	TRBJ1-2	.	13	CASSSKGYYGYTF	TGTGCCAGCAGCTCTAAGGGGTACTATGGCTACACCTTC
TRBD2	TRBV5-1	TRBJ2-1	.	14	CASSLGIAGGRQFF	TGCGCCAGCAGCTTGGGGATAGCGGGGGGGCGGCAGTTCTTC
TRBD1	TRBV5-1	TRBJ2-7	once	15	CASSLVGTGVEEQYF	TGCGCCAGCAGCTTGGTCGGGACAGGGGTGGAAGAGCAGTACTTC
TRBD1	TRBV5-1	TRBJ2-5	once	14	CASTLTGGQETQYF	TGCGCCAGCACCCTTACAGGGGGCCAAGAGACCCAGTACTTC
.	TRBV29-1	TRBJ2-1	.	15	CSVDSQLSSYNEQFF	TGCAGCGTTGACTCACAGCTTAGCTCCTACAATGAGCAGTTCTTC
.	TRBV19	TRBJ1-5	.	18	CASRSTRSGYWSNQPQHF	TGTGCCAGCCGTAGTACCAGGTCAGGTTATTGGAGCAATCAGCCCCAGCATTTT
TRBD1	TRBV30	TRBJ2-1	.	14	CAGVDRGVLDEQFF	TGTGCGGGAGTCGACAGGGGGGTTTTAGATGAGCAGTTCTTC
.	TRBV18	TRBJ1-2	.	11	CASSPLRGYTF	TGTGCCAGCTCACCCCTAAGAGGCTACACCTTC
.	TRBV2	TRBJ2-1	.	12	CASSEARQPQFF	TGTGCCAGCAGTGAAGCACGACAGCCTCAGTTCTTC
TRBD1	TRBV7-8	TRBJ2-7	.	15	CASSSYPGTGYEQYF	TGTGCCAGCAGCTCCTACCCCGGGACAGGGTACGAGCAGTACTTC